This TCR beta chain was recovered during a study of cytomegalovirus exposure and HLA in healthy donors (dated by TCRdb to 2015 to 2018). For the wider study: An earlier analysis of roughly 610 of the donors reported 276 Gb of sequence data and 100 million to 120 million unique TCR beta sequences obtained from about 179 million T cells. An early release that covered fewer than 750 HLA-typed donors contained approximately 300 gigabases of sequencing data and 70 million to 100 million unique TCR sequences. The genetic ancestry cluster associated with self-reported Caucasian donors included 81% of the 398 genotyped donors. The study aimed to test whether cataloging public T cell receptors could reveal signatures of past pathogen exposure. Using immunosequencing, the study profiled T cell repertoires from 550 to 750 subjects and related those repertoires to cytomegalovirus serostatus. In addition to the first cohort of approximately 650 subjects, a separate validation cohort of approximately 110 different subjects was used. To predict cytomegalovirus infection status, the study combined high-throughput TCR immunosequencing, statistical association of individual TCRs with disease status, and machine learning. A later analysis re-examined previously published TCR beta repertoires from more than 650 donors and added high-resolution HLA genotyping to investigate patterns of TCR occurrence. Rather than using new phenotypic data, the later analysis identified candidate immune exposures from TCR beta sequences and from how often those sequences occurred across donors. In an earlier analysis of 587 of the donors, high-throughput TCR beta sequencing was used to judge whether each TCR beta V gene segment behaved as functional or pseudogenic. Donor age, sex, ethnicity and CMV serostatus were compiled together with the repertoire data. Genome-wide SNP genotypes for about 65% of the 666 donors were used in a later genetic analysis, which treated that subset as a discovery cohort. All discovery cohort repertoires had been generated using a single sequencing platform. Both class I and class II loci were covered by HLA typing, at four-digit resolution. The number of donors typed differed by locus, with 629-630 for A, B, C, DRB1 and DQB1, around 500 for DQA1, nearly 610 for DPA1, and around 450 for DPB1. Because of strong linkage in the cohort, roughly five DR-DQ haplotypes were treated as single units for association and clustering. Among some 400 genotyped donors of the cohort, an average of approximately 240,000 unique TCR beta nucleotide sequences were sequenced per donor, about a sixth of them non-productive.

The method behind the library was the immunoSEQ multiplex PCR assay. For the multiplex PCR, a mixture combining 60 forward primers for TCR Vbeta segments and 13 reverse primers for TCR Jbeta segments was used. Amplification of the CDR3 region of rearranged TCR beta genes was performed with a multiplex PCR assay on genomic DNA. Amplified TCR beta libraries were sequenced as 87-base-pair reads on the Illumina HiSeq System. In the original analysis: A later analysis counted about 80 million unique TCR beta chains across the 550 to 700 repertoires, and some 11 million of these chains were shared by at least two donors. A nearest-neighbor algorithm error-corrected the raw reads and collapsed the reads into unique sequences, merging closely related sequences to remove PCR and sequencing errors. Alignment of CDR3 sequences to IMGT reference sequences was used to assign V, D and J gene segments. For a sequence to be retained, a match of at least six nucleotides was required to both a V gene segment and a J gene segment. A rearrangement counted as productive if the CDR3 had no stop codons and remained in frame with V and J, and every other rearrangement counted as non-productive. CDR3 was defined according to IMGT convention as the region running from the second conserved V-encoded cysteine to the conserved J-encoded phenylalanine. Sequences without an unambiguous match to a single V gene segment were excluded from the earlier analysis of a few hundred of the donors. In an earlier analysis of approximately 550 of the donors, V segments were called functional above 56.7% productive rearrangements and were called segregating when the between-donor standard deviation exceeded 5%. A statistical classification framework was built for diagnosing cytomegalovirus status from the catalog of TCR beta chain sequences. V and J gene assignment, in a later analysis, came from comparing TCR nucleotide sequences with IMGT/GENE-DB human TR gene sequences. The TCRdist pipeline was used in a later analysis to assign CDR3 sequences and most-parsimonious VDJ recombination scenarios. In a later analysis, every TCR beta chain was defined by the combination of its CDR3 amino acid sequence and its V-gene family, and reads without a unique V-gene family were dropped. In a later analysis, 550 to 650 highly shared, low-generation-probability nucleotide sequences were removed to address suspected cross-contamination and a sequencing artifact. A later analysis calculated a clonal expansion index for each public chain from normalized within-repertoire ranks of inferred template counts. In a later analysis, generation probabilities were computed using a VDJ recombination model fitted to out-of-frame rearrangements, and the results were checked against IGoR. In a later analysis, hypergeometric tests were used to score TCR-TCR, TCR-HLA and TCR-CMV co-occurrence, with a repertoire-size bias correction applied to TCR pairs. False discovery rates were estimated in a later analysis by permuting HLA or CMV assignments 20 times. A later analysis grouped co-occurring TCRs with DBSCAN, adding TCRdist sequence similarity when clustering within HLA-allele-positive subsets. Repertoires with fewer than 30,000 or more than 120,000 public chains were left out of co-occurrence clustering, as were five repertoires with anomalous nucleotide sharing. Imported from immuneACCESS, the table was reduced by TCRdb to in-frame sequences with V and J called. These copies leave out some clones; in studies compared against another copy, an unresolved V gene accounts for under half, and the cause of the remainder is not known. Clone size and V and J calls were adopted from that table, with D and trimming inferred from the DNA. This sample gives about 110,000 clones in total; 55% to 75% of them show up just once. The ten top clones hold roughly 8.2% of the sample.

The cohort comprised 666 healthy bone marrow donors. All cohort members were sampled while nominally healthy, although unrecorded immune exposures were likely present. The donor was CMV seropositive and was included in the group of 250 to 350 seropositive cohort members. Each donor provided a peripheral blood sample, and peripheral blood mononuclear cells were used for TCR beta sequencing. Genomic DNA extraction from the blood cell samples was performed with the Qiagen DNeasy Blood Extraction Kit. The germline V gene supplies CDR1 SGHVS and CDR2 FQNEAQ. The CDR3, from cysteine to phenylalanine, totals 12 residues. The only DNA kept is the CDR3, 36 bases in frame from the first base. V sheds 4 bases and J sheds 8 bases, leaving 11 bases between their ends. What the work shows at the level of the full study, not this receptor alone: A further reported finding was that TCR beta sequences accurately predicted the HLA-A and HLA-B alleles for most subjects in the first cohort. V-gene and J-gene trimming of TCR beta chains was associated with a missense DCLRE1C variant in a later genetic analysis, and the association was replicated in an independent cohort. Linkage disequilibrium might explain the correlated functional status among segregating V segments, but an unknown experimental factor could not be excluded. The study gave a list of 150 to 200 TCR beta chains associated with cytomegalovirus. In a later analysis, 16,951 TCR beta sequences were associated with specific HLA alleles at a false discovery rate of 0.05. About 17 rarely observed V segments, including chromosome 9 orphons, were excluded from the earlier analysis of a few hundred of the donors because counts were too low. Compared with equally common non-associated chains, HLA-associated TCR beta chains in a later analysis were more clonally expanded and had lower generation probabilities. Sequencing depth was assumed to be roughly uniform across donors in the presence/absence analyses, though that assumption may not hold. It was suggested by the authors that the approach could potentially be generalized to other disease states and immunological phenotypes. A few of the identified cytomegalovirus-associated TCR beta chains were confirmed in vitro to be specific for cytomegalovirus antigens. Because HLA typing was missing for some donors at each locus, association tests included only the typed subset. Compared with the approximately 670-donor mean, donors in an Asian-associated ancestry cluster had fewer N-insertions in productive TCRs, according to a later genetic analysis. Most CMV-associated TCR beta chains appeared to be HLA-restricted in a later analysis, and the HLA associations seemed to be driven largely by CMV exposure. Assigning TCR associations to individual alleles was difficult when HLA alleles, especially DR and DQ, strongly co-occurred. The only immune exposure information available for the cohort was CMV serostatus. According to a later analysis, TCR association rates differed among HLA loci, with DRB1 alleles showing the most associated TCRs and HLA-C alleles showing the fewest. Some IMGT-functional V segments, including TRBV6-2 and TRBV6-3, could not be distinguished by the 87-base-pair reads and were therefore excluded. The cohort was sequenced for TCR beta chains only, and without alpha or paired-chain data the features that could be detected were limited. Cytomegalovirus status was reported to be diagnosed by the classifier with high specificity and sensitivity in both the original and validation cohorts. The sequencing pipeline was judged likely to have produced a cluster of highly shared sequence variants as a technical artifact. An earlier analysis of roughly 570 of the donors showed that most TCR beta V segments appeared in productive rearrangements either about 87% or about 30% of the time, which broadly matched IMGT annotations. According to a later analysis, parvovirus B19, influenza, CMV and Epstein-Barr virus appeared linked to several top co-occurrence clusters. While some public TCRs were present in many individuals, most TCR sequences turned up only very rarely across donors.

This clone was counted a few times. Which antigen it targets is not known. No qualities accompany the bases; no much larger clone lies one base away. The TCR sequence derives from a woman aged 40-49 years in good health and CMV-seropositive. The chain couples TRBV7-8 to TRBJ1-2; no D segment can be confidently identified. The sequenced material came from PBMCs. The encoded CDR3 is CASSSDPGGYTF. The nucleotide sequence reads TGTGCCAGCAGCTCAGACCCGGGGGGCTACACCTTC.